Sequencing of this T cell receptor (beta chain) was carried out in a study of Graves' ophthalmopathy and Graves' hyperthyroidism. TCR beta CDR3 amplification used RNA transcripts. RT-PCR in the first round used HTBI primers; a second-round multiplex PCR followed. One entry per CDR3 protein, called by TCRdb with MiXCR from the multiplex PCR reads. The sample yields about 700,000 distinct CDR3 sequences, roughly two fifths seen once. The V end lost 5 bases, the J end lost 3 bases, and 13 bases lay between the germline ends. The length of the CDR3 is 14 residues. CDR1 and CDR2 from the germline V gene are ENHRY and SYGVKD. Many counts were recorded for this clonotype.

The sample comprised peripheral blood. This clonotype originated in an adult man with Graves' ophthalmopathy. The rearrangement links TRBV10-3 to TRBJ1-2; D is perhaps TRBD1 (6 bases). CDR3 sequence (DNA): TGTGCCATCAGTCCAGGGGCTACGGACTATGGCTACACCTTC. This translates into CAISPGATDYGYTF.